This T cell receptor beta chain came from a study of blood T cell repertoires in COVID-19 (TCRdb year 2020). With regard to the full study: Samples from collaborators originated in the United States, Italy and Spain and spanned both the acute and convalescent phases of COVID-19. HLA class I and class II types, where available, came from metadata supplied by the sample provider rather than from assay-based typing. The dataset comprised deeply sampled blood TCRbeta repertoires from subjects exposed to, actively infected with, or recovered from COVID-19. Samples were obtained from the ongoing ImmuneRACE study (first 160 participants) and from roughly 1,300 subjects provided by 6 global collaborators. The repertoires were released in a freely available public database meant as a resource for research on the immune response to SARS-CoV-2. The material from the prospective study consisted of cDNA or gDNA derived from T cells, B-cell-depleted T cells, or PBMCs. A de-identified subject ID, COVID-19 status, age in years and sex were almost always included in the sample metadata. Beyond this particular receptor, the publication reports: How much clinical and demographic metadata was included differed by source and by participant, and the metadata was provided uncurated.

Remarks on this clone: Its specific antigen is unknown. It has no much larger one-base neighbor in the sample; base qualities were not kept.

The immunoSEQ Assay, a bias-controlled multiplex PCR, was used to amplify TCRbeta CDR3 regions from genomic DNA. Under the source paper's analysis protocol: Within the assay, amplification of reference gene primers was used to estimate how many nucleated cells each sample contained. Sequence reads were collapsed and filtered to measure the absolute abundance of every unique TCRbeta CDR3 rearrangement. For each sample, productive Simpson clonality was calculated as the square root of Simpson's diversity index over productive rearrangements. TCRdb provides this immuneACCESS table in a form limited to in-frame rearrangements. Some clones are lacking; in checked studies, under half of them reflect an unresolved V gene, and why the rest are absent is not known. For V, J and clone size, that table is used; D and trimming come from the DNA. The sample table shows approximately 270,000 clones, and about nine tenths are seen once. More than 1.5% of the sample goes to the ten largest clones.

Participants in the prospective study were enrolled through a virtual design, were aged roughly 18 to 90 years, and lived in approximately 25 United States geographic areas. Cohort assignment in the prospective study relied on participant-reported clinical history from a screening survey and a study questionnaire. Recovered participants in ImmuneRACE Cohort 3 were defined as having two consecutive negative NP/OP PCR tests, clearance from a healthcare professional, or resolution of symptoms. Mobile phlebotomists in the prospective study collected whole blood, serum and a nasopharyngeal or oropharyngeal swab from every participant. Participants in the prospective study had the option to provide additional blood draws and questionnaires over a roughly two-month period. Blood samples from the prospective study were shipped frozen or at room temperature prior to DNA extraction. From V the trimming removes 0 bases and from J it removes 6 bases, while the gene matches leave 7 bases of the junction unaccounted for. The CDR3 spans 16 residues, from the cysteine through the phenylalanine. Only CDR3 DNA is held: 48 bases, read in frame from base 1. The germline V gene encodes CDR1 SEHNR and CDR2 FQNEAQ (reference sequence).

This receptor was taken from an older woman who had recovered from COVID-19. Material for sequencing was PBMCs or T cells enriched from blood (not recorded which). Here the chain combines TRBV7-9 and TRBJ2-7; 11 bases in between match TRBD1. The CDR3 region: CASSLAFGTGGLEQYF. At the DNA level, the sequence is TGTGCCAGCAGCTTAGCGTTTGGGACAGGGGGACTCGAGCAGTACTTC.